This T cell receptor (beta chain) was captured in a study of T cell responses to AZD1222 COVID-19 vaccine. Notes on the study in general: There were mostly white British donors and more females than males, and clonal diversity was possibly underestimated.

Method: immunoSEQ multiplex PCR; TCRdb's copy keeps in-frame clones and lacks some. The profile shows some 84,000 clones, around 88% of them singletons. V was pared by 5 bases and J by 5 bases, with 13 bases between. Looked up from germline, CDR1 is KGHSH and CDR2 is LQKENI. This CDR3 has 14 residues. In the case of this clone: Antigen specificity is unknown.

The sequence derives from an adult who received the AZD1222 COVID-19 vaccine. The sequenced sample was peripheral blood, obtained 28 days after the second AZD1222 dose. The rearrangement links TRBV18 to TRBJ1-5, with D possibly TRBD1 on 5 matching bases. The CDR3 nucleotides are TGTGCCAGCTCAGCTAGGGGTAGGGATCAGCCCCAGCATTTT. Protein: CASSARGRDQPQHF.